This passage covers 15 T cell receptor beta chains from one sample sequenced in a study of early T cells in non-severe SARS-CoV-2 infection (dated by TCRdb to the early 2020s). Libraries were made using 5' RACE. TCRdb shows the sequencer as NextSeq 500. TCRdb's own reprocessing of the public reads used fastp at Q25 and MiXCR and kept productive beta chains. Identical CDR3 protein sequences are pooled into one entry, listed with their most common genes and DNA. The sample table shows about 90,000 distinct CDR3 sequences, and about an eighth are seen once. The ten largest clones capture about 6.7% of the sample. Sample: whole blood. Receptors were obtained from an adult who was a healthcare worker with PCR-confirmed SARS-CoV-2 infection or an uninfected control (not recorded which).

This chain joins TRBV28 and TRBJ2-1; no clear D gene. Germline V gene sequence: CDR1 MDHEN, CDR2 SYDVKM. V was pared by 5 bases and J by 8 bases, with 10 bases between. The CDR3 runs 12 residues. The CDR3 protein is CASSEVKDEQFF. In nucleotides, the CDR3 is TGTGCCAGCAGTGAAGTGAAGGATGAGCAGTTCTTC.

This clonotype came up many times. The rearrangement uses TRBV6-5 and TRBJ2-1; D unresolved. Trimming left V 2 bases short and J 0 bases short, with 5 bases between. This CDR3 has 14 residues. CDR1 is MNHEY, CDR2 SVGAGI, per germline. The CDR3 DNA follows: TGTGCCAGCAGTTACACACCCTCCTACAATGAGCAGTTCTTC. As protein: CASSYTPSYNEQFF.

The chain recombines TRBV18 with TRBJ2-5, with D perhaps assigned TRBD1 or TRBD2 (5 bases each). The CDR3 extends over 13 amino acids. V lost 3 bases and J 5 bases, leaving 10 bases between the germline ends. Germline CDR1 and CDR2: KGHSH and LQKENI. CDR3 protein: CASSPGVAETQYF. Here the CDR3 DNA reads TGTGCCAGCTCACCGGGGGTTGCCGAGACCCAGTACTTC.

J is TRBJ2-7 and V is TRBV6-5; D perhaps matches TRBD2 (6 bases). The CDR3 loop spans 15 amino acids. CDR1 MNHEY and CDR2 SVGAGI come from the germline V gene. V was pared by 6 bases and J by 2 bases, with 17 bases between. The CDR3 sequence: CASSFTPAGTYEQYF. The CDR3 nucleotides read TGTGCCAGCAGCTTTACTCCGGCGGGAACCTACGAGCAGTACTTC.

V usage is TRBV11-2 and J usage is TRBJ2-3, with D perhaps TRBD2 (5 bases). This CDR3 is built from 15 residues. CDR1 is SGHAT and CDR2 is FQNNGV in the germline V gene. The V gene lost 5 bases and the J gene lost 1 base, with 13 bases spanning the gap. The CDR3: CASSPWTGRTDTQYF. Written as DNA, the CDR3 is TGTGCCAGCAGCCCATGGACTGGCCGCACAGATACGCAGTATTTT. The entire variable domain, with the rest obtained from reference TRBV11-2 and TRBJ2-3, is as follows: EAGVAQSPRYKIIEKRQSVAFWCNPISGHATLYWYQQILGQGPKLLIQFQNNGVVDDSQLPKDRFSAERLKGVDSTLKIQPAKLEDSAVYLCASSPWTGRTDTQYFGPGTRLTVL.

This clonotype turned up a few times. The CDR3 region has the DNA TGTGCCAGCAGCACCAGTCAGGGGGCTGGCACTGAAGCTTTCTTT. As protein: CASSTSQGAGTEAFF. This chain links TRBV7-9 with TRBJ1-1, with TRBD1 identical over 8 bases. The CDR3 runs to 15 residues. The V gene end was trimmed by 5 bases and the J gene end by 4 bases; junction bases not matched to a gene: 9. Germline V gene data show CDR1 as SEHNR and CDR2 as FQNEAQ (reference sequence).

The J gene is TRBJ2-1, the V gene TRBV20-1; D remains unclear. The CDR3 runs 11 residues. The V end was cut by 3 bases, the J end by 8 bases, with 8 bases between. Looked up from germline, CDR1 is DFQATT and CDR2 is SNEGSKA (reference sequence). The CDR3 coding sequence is TGCAGTGCTAGTTTGGGCTATGAGCAGTTCTTC. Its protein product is CSASLGYEQFF.

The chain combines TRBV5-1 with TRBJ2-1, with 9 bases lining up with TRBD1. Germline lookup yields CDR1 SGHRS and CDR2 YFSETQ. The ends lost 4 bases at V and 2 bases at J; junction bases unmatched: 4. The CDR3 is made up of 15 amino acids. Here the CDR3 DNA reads TGCGCCAGCAGCGCGGGACAGGGACCCTACAATGAGCAGTTCTTC. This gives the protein CASSAGQGPYNEQFF.

The DNA for the CDR3 is TGTGCCAGCAGCTTAAACGGCCCTGGCTCCTACAATGAGCAGTTCTTC. Translated, it gives CASSLNGPGSYNEQFF. The chain recombines TRBV7-9 with TRBJ2-1, with D uncertain. In germline, CDR1 is SEHNR, CDR2 FQNEAQ (reference sequence). The CDR3 consists of 16 residues. V gave up 2 bases and J gave up 0 bases, with 11 bases separating them.

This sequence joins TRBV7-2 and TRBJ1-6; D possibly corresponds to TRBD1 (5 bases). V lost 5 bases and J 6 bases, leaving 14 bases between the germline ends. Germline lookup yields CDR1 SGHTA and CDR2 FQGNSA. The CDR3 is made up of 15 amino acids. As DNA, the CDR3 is TGTGCCAGCAGCCAGAGACAGTGGTCTAATTCACCCCTCCACTTT. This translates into CASSQRQWSNSPLHF.

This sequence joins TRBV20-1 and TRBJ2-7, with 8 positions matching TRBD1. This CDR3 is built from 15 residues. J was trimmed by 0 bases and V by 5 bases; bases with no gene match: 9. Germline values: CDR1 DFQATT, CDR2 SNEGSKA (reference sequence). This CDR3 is CSAWDRYTSSYEQYF. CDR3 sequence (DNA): TGCAGTGCTTGGGACAGGTATACTAGCTCCTACGAGCAGTACTTC.

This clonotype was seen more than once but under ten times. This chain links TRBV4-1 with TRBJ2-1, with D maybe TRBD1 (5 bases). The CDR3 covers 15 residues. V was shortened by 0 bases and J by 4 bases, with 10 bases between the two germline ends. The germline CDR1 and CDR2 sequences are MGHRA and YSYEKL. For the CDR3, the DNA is TGCGCCAGCAGCCAAGAAGACAGATCGTACAATGAGCAGTTCTTC. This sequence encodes CASSQEDRSYNEQFF.

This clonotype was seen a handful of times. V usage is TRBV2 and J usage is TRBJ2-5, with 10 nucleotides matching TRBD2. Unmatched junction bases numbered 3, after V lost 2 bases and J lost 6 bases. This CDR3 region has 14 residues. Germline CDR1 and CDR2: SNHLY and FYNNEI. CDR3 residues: CASSELAGEQTQYF. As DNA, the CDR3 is TGTGCCAGCAGTGAACTAGCGGGAGAACAGACCCAGTACTTC.

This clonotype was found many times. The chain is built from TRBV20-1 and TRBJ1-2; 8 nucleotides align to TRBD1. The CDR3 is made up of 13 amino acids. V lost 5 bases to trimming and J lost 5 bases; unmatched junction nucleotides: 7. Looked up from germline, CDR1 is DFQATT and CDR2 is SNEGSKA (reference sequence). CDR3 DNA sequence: TGCAGTGCTCATACCGGGACAGGATATGGCTACACCTTC. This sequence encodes CSAHTGTGYGYTF.

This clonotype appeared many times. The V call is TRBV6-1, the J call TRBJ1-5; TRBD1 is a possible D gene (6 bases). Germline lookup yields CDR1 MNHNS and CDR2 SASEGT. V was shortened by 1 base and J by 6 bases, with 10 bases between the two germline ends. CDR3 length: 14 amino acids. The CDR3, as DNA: TGTGCCAGCAGTGAAGTAGGAGGGGGTCAGCCCCAGCATTTT. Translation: CASSEVGGGQPQHF.